This TCR beta chain comes out of a study of cytomegalovirus exposure and HLA in healthy donors. With 60 Vbeta and 13 Jbeta primers, the PCR was carried out. The repertoire was sequenced with immunoSEQ multiplex PCR; TCRdb's copy has only in-frame clones and lacks some. Its table records about 46,000 clones. CDR1 and CDR2 from the germline V gene are KGHSH and LQKENI. CDR3 length equals 15 residues. V was shortened by 3 bases and J by 5 bases, with 17 bases between the two germline ends. The material sequenced was PBMCs. The chain has TRBV18 and TRBJ2-7; weak D call: TRBD2 (6 bases). This TCR was recovered from a woman in her thirties or forties in good health and CMV-seronegative. This chain's CDR3 is CASSPTTGLVDEQYF. The DNA for the CDR3 is TGTGCCAGCTCACCGACGACGGGACTTGTGGACGAGCAGTACTTC.